This T cell receptor beta chain was recovered during a study of T cells in Graves' hyperthyroidism and ophthalmopathy. Uncontrolled infection, other autoimmune disease, pregnancy and lactation each barred patients from inclusion. RNA transcripts gave rise to amplified TCR beta CDR3 regions. A set of HTBI primers served as the primers for a first-round RT-PCR of the TCR CDR3. Using its own MiXCR run on the multiplex PCR reads, TCRdb lists one record per CDR3 protein. There are around 300,000 distinct CDR3 sequences in the sample; around 22% occur only once, and roughly 60% lies in the top ten. Study-level results: Stable hyperthyroidism was told apart from ophthalmopathy by a model built on 13 V-J features. Within blood appeared most thyroid clonotypes that had expanded above 0.001.

V gave up 2 bases and J gave up 6 bases; unmatched junction bases: 2. This CDR3 has 14 residues. The germline V gene has CDR1 MDHEN and CDR2 SYDVKM. Of note for this clonotype: The antigen remains unidentified.

This sequence joins TRBV28 and TRBJ1-2; 11 bases line up with TRBD1. Material for sequencing was blood. The clonotype was recovered from a man aged 25-45 years with Graves' ophthalmopathy. The CDR3 DNA reads as TGTGCCAGCAGTTTACGGGGACAGGGGGATGGCTACACCTTC. Translation: CASSLRGQGDGYTF.